This T cell receptor beta chain emerged from a study of blood T cell repertoires in COVID-19. Whole-study context: Researchers got acute and convalescent COVID-19 samples from the United States, Italy and Spain. PBMCs, B-cell-depleted T cells, or T cells were the source of the cDNA or gDNA that made up the material.

The CDR3 has 12 amino acids. Germline lookup yields CDR1 SGHNT and CDR2 YENEEA. Trimming removed 2 bases at V and 7 bases at J, with 9 bases between. In the authors' methods: It was from reference gene primer amplification that nucleated cell counts were estimated. Assay: immunoSEQ multiplex PCR; the TCRdb copy retains only in-frame clones and omits some. For V, J and clone size, that table is used; D and trimming come from the DNA. Of hundreds of thousands of clones listed, roughly 80% are singletons. The TCR originated in a woman between 70 and 85 years old with acute or convalescent COVID-19. Sequencing was carried out using peripheral blood. The rearrangement joins TRBV11-3 to TRBJ2-7; D is uncertain. The CDR3 sequence is CASSLPAGEQYF. CDR3 nucleotides: TGTGCCAGCAGCTTACCCGCCGGTGAGCAGTACTTC.